A few counts support the clone carrying this T cell receptor beta chain. Its matching antigen is unknown. This record comes from a study of sequential checkpoint blockade in melanoma. About the research overall: First-line arms were nivolumab then ipilimumab, or the reverse, randomized 1:1. Matched biopsies came pretreatment and at week 13 for 20 to 25 patients.

Measured with immunoSEQ multiplex PCR; TCRdb has only the in-frame clones, and not every one. The table shows nearly 9,000 clones, with 23% occurring only once. The V end lost 2 bases, the J end lost 7 bases, and 12 bases lay between the germline ends. The CDR3 is made up of 14 amino acids. The germline V gene encodes CDR1 MNHGY and CDR2 SAAAGT. Regarding treatment: randomized to nivolumab then ipilimumab (arm A) or the reverse (arm B). Study results and limitations: For nivolumab-first patients, baseline tumor clonality was associated with response.

This receptor was identified in a human donor with melanoma. This chain uses TRBV6-8 with TRBJ1-3; no definite D call. The sequenced sample was tumor tissue (inferred from file names), obtained from a patient given nivolumab and ipilimumab in sequence. The CDR3 region is CASSYLKKWNTIYF. The CDR3 nucleotides are TGTGCCAGCAGTTACCTCAAAAAATGGAACACCATATATTTT.